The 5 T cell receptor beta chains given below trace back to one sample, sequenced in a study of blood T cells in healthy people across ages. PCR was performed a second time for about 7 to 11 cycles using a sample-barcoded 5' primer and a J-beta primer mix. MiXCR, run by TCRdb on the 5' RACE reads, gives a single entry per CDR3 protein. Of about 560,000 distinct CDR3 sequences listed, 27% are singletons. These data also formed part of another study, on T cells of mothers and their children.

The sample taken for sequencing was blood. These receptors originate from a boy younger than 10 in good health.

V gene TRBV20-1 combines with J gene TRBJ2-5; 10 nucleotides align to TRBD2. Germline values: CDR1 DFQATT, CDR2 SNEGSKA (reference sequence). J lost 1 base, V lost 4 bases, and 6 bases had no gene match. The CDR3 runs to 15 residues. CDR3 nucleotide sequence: TGCAGTGCTAACCCGGGACTAGCGACCCAAGAGACCCAGTACTTC. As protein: CSANPGLATQETQYF.

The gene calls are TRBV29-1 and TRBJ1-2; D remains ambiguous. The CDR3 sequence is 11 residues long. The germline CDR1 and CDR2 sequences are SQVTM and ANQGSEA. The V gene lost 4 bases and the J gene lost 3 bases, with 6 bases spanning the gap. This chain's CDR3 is CSVADYYGYTF. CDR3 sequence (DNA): TGCAGCGTTGCAGATTACTATGGCTACACCTTC.

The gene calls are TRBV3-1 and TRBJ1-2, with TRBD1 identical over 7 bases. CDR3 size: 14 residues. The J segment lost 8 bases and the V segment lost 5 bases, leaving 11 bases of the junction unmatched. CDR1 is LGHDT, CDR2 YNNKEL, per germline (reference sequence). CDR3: CASSTPGQFWGYTF. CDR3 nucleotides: TGTGCCAGCAGCACACCGGGACAGTTCTGGGGCTACACCTTC.

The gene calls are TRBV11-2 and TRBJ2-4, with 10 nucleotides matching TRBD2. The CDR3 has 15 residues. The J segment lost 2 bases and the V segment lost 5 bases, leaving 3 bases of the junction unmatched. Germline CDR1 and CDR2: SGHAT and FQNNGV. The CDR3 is CASSVAGGTKNIQYF. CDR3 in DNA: TGTGCCAGCAGCGTAGCGGGGGGTACCAAAAACATTCAGTACTTC.

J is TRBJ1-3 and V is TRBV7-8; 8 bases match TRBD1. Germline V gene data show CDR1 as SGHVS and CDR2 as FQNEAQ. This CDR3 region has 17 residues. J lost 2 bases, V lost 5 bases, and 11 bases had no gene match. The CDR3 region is CASSRADIRGPGNTIYF. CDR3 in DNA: TGTGCCAGCAGCCGGGCCGATATCAGGGGGCCTGGAAACACCATATATTTT.